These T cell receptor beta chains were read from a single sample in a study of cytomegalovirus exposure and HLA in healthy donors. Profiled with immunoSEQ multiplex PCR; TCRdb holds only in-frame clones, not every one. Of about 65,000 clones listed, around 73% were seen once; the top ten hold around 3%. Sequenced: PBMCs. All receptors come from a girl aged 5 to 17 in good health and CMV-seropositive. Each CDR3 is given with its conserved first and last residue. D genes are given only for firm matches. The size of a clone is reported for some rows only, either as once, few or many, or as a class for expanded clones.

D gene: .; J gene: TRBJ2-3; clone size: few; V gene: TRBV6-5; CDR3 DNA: TGTGCCAGCAGTCCTTCAAGACTGGAAGATACGCAGTATTTT; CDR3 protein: CASSPSRLEDTQYF
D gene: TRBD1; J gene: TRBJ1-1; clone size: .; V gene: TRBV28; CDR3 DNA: TGTGCCAGCAGCAGGGGAGGACAGGGGGCTTGGGACACTGAAGCTTTCTTT; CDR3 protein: CASSRGGQGAWDTEAFF
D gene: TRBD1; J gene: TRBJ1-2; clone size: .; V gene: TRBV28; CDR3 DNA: TGTGCCAGCAGTTTCCCAACAGGGGCGGGATACGGTGGCTACACCTTC; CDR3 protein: CASSFPTGAGYGGYTF
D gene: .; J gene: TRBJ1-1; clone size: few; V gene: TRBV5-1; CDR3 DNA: TGCGCCAGCAGCTCCTATTCAGGGGACACTGAAGCTTTCTTT; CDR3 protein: CASSSYSGDTEAFF
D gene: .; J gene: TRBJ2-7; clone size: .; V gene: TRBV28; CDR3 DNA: TGTGCCAGCAGTTTGCCTCAGGGGTCCTACGAGCAGTACTTC; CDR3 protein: CASSLPQGSYEQYF
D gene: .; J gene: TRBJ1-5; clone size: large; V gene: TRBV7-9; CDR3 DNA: TGTGCCAGCAGCTCGGGTGTTCAGCCCCAGCATTTT; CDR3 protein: CASSSGVQPQHF
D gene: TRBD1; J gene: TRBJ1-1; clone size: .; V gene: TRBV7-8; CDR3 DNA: TGTGCCAGCAGCTTAGTTGGGACAGGCCTCACTGAAGCTTTCTTT; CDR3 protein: CASSLVGTGLTEAFF
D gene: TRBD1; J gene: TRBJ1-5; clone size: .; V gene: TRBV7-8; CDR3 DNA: TGTGCCAGCAGCCCAGCTACCGGGACAGAGCATTTT; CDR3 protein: CASSPATGTEHF
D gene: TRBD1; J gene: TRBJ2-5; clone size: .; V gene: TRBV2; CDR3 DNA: TGTGCCAGCCGACAGGGTGGGTCGGAGACCCAGTACTTC; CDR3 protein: CASRQGGSETQYF
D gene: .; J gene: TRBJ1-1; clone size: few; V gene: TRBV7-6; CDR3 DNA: TGTGCCAGCAGCCGGCGGAGCACTGAAGCTTTCTTT; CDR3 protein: CASSRRSTEAFF
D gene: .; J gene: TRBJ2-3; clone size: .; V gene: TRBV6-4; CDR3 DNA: TGTGCCAGCAGTGATAGTGGCGGGGAGATAGATACGCAGTATTTT; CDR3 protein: CASSDSGGEIDTQYF
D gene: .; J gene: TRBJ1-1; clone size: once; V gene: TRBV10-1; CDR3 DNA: TGCGCCAGCAGTAGAAACAGGGAGAACACTGAAGCTTTCTTT; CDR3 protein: CASSRNRENTEAFF
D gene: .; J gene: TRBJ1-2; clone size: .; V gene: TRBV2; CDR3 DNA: TGTGCCAGCAGTGACGGCAGGGAGGGTGGCTACACCTTC; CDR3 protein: CASSDGREGGYTF
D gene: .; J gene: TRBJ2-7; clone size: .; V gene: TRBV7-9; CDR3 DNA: TGTGCCAGCAGCTTCGAGAGTAGCGGTTTAGGGGAGCAGTACTTC; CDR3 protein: CASSFESSGLGEQYF
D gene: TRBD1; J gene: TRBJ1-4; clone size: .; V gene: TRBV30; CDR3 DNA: TGTGCCTGGGGGACAGAAGGGAATGAAAAACTGTTTTTT; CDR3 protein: CAWGTEGNEKLFF
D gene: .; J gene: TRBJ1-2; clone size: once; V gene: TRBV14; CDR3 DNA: TGTGCCAGCAGCCAATCTAACCCCAGGGGTGGCTACACCTTC; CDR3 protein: CASSQSNPRGGYTF
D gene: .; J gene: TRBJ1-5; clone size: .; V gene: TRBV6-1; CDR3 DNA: TGTGCCAGCAGTGCCGGTAGCAATCAGCCCCAGCATTTT; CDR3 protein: CASSAGSNQPQHF
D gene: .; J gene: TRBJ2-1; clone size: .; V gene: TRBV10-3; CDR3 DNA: TGTGCCATCAGTGAGTCGAAGGGTAGCGCCAATGAGCAGTTCTTC; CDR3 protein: CAISESKGSANEQFF
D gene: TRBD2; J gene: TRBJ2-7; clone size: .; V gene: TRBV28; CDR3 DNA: TGTGCCAGCAGTTCGGGAGGGTTCCGACTAGCGGGAGGCGCCTACGAGCAGTACTTC; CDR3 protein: CASSSGGFRLAGGAYEQYF